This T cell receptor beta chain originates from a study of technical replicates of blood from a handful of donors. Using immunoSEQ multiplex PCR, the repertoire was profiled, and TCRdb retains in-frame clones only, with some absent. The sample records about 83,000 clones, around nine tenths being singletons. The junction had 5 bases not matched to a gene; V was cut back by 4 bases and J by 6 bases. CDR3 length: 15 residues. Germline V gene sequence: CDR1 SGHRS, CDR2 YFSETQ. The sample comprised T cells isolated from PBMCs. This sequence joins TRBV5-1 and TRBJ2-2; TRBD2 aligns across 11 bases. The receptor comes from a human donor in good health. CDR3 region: CASSAGLAGAGELFF. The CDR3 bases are TGCGCCAGCAGCGCCGGACTAGCGGGTGCCGGGGAGCTGTTTTTT.